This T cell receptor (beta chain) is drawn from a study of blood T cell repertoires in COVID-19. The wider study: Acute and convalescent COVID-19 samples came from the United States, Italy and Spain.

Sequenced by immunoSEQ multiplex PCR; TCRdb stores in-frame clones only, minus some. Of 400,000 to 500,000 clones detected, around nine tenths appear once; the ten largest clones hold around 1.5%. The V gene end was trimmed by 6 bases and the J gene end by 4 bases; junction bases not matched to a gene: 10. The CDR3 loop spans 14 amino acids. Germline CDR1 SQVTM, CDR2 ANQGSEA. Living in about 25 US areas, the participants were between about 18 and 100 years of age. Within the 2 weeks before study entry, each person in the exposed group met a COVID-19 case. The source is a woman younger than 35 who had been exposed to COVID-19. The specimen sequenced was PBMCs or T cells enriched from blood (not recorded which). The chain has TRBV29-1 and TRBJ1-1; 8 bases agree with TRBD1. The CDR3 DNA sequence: TGCAGCGTCGCAGGGGGCGGAGAGGCCACTGAAGCTTTCTTT. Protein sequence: CSVAGGGEATEAFF.